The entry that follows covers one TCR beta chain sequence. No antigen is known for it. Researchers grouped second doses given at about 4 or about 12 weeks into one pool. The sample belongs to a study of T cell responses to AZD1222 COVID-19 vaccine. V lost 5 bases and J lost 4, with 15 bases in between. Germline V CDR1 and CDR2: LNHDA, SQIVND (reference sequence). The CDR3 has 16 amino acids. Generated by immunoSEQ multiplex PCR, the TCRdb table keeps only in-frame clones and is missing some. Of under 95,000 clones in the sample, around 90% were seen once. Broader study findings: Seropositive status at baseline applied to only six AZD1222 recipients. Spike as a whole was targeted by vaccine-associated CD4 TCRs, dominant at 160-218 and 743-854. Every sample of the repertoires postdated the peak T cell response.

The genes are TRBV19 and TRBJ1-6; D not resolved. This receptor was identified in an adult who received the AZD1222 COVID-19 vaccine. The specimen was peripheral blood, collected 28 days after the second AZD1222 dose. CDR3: CASSPRELQYNSPLHF. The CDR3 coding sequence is TGTGCCAGTAGTCCCCGGGAACTTCAGTATAATTCACCCCTCCACTTT.